This TCR beta chain originates from a study of shared clonotypes between healthy human individuals (dated by TCRdb to about 2020). Looking at the study overall: The cohort comprised a couple of women and three men aged 18 to 49 years. For each donor, CD4 naive and CD4 memory were each given three plates, CD8 naive was given two plates, and CD8 memory was given one plate. Blood TCR repertoires of about 5 healthy adults were deeply sequenced to estimate repertoire size and the extent of clonotype sharing between individuals. To increase sequencing depth and limit assay-specific biases, different laboratories used diverse techniques to prepare libraries and sequence TCR repertoires. Between about 0.8 and 9 billion PBMCs per donor were obtained by leukapheresis.

As for this clone: What antigen it recognizes has not been identified. Base quality data are lacking; no much larger clone is found one base away.

Using the deep immunoSEQ assay, TCR CDR3 regions were amplified from genomic DNA by multiplex PCR. Extracted genomic DNA from each cell subset was distributed evenly across all wells of several immunoSEQ 96-well plates, and each plate was treated as a replicate. Each replicate PCR for sorted subsets received around 200 ng genomic DNA, equal to about 30,000 T cell genomes. Purified libraries were quantified with a Qubit 3.0 fluorometer, sized on a Bioanalyzer 2100, and re-quantified with the KAPA Library Quantification kit. Every immunoSEQ 96-well plate was sequenced on a dedicated single-read 150-cycle Illumina NextSeq 550 flow cell. On the authors' methods: The immunoSEQ output contained only junctional sequences without quality scores, so filtering could not match that applied to full-length reads. Sequences were annotated with PyIR, a Python wrapper for IgBLAST v1.9, and V/J genes and CDR3 were assigned using IMGT germline references. Reads with weak V/J assignments (E-value above 1e-6), missing CDR3, stop codons, out-of-frame junctions, or ambiguous translated residues were removed. V3J clonotypes were defined as sequences sharing the same inferred V gene, J gene, and CDR3 amino acid sequence. The percentage overlap between two repertoires was calculated by dividing the number of shared unique clonotypes by the size of the smaller repertoire. RTK rarefaction, the Chao1 estimator, and Recon v2.1 estimates of unobserved clonotypes were used to assess repertoire richness. OLGA was used to compute generation probabilities for all TCRbeta clonotypes that the gDNA method yielded from a handful of donors. TCRdb took over this immuneACCESS table, retaining in-frame rearrangements with V and J assigned. Such tables are incomplete; in checked studies, under half of the missing clones stem from an unresolved V gene, and the remainder is unexplained. That table supplies the V and J calls and clone size; D and trimming were determined from the DNA. This sample gives 660,000 or so clones in total; about 96% of them show up just once. Roughly 0.1% of the sample goes to the ten largest clones.

For the CD8 naive samples, CD45RO-negative cells were positively selected for CCR7, yielding a CD45RA+CCR7+ population from which TemRA cells were excluded. The donors were healthy, HIV-negative adults who had no recently reported acute infections or vaccinations. Only Caucasian adults living in Nashville, Tennessee, USA were represented among the donors. Blood was collected by leukapheresis, and PBMCs were isolated by Ficoll-Histopaque density gradient centrifugation and then cryopreserved in liquid nitrogen vapor phase. Purity and quantity of every magnetically sorted T cell population were checked by analytical flow cytometry. Genomic DNA was isolated from every sorted fraction and measured by UV absorbance on a Nanodrop 2000c. The paper's findings and limits, for the study overall: Across a few donors, approximately 4.6% of naive CD4, roughly 3.3% of naive CD8, 2% to 2.5% of memory CD4, and about 0.4% of memory CD8 clonotypes were shared. Naive subsets generally had larger estimated clonotype richness than memory subsets. Even with the large sequencing depth, rarefaction of the sorted-subset datasets indicated that sequencing was incomplete. Based on pairwise subsampling, the degree of clonotype sharing among donors was expected to be affected by sequencing depth. Sampling was restricted to blood, and TCR repertoires in tissues likely differ from the TCR repertoires found in blood. Compared with non-shared clonotypes, the clonotypes found in all four sorted-subset donors had higher generation probabilities. The genetic and exposure-history diversity represented was limited by the small number of donors.

Source material: naive CD8+ T cells sorted from blood. The cell subset or site label, as the study defines it: CD45RA+CCR7+. The source is a woman in her thirties in good health.

This receptor carries the CDR3 CASSTGLADSYEQYF. The DNA is TGTGCCAGTAGCACGGGACTAGCGGATTCCTACGAGCAGTACTTC. The rearrangement combines TRBV19 with TRBJ2-7, with 11 central nucleotides matching TRBD2. Reading the germline V gene (reference sequence) gives CDR1 LNHDA and CDR2 SQIVND. V trim: 6 bases; J trim: 1 base; unmatched bases: 5. Spanning cysteine to phenylalanine, the CDR3 consists of 15 amino acids. Kept here is only the CDR3 DNA, which spans 45 bases and is read in frame from base 1.